The 20 T cell receptor beta chains below were found in one sample sequenced in a study of shared clonotypes between healthy human individuals. Naivety among CD8 cells was defined by CD45RO negativity and positive CCR7 selection, thereby excluding terminally differentiated effector memory CD45RA+ cells. Using immunoSEQ multiplex PCR, the repertoire was profiled, and TCRdb retains in-frame clones only, with some absent. The table has hundreds of thousands of clones, approximately 95% seen once; the top ten hold about 0.11%. Sequences were obtained from naive CD8+ T cells sorted from blood. The receptors originated from a woman aged 25-40 years in good health.

The rearrangement links TRBV4-1 to TRBJ1-3; D is possibly TRBD1 (6 bases). The germline CDR1 and CDR2 sequences are MGHRA and YSYEKL. Trimming stripped 3 bases from V and 2 bases from J, with 11 bases between. This CDR3 has 15 residues. The CDR3, as DNA: TGCGCCAGCAGCCAGCCCAGGGGAACTGGAAACACCATATATTTT. Its protein is CASSQPRGTGNTIYF.

The rearrangement uses TRBV11-2 and TRBJ2-7; a weak D match, TRBD1 (5 bases). CDR3 size: 14 residues. Germline V gene data show CDR1 as SGHAT and CDR2 as FQNNGV. Trimming left V 5 bases short and J 2 bases short, with 13 bases between. The CDR3 nucleotides are TGTGCCAGCAGCCTCCAGGGCGGAACCTACGAGCAGTACTTC. It specifies CASSLQGGTYEQYF.

The CDR3 DNA sequence: TGTGCCAGCCATGGGGGCCTGGGAGGCTACACCTTC. Translated: CASHGGLGGYTF. The chain joins TRBV19 to TRBJ1-2; D may be TRBD1 (6 bases). The CDR3 is 12 residues long. The germline V gene encodes CDR1 LNHDA and CDR2 SQIVND (reference sequence). V dropped 9 bases and J dropped 8 bases, with 16 bases sitting between them.

The chain couples TRBV4-1 to TRBJ2-4; D is possibly TRBD1 (6 bases). With 3 bases removed from V and 0 bases from J, the gap between germline ends came to 15 bases. CDR1 and CDR2 (germline): MGHRA, YSYEKL. The CDR3 has 17 residues. As DNA, the CDR3 is TGCGCCAGCAGCCAGAGGGACACCAGACTAGCCAAAAACATTCAGTACTTC. Translation gives CASSQRDTRLAKNIQYF.

This chain uses TRBV7-8 with TRBJ1-3, with D unclear. V was shortened by 1 base and J by 0 bases, with 10 bases between the two germline ends. The germline gives CDR1 SGHVS, CDR2 FQNEAQ. The CDR3 has 16 amino acids. CDR3 protein: CASSLGFASSGNTIYF. DNA for the CDR3: TGTGCCAGCAGCTTAGGATTTGCGAGCTCTGGAAACACCATATATTTT.

The chain combines TRBV27 with TRBJ2-1; D is uncertain. Germline values: CDR1 MNHEY, CDR2 SMNVEV (reference sequence). V was pared by 4 bases and J by 6 bases, with 10 bases between. CDR3 length: 13 residues. CDR3 nucleotides: TGTGCCAGCAGTTCCAGCCCCGGCAATGAGCAGTTCTTC. Protein sequence: CASSSSPGNEQFF.

This clone was found a few times. The rearrangement links TRBV19 to TRBJ2-7; D may correspond to TRBD1 or TRBD2 (5 bases each). CDR1 and CDR2 (germline): LNHDA, SQIVND (reference sequence). CDR3 length: 14 residues. With 5 bases removed from V and 3 bases from J, the gap between germline ends came to 14 bases. The CDR3 region is CASSAGGGGYEQYF. The CDR3 DNA reads as TGTGCCAGTAGTGCCGGCGGTGGGGGCTACGAGCAGTACTTC.

CDR3 region: CASSQVKDGPSGANVLTF. The CDR3 bases are TGCGCCAGCAGCCAAGTTAAGGACGGCCCCTCTGGGGCCAACGTCCTGACTTTC. The V gene is TRBV4-1, the J gene TRBJ2-6; D is ambiguous. CDR3 length: 18 residues. Looked up from germline, CDR1 is MGHRA and CDR2 is YSYEKL. Trimming took 1 base from V and 0 from J, leaving 13 bases between them.

The DNA for the CDR3 is TGTGCCAGCAGTTTGTCAAGGGGAGTGGAGCAGTACTTC. Translation gives CASSLSRGVEQYF. The chain combines TRBV27 with TRBJ2-7; perhaps D is TRBD1 or TRBD2 (5 bases each). V was pared by 3 bases and J by 7 bases, with 13 bases between. The V gene's germline CDR1 is MNHEY and CDR2 SMNVEV (reference sequence). CDR3 length: 13 amino acids.

The rearrangement links TRBV28 to TRBJ2-2; D is unresolved. The V end was cut by 6 bases, the J end by 4 bases, with 6 bases between. Germline V gives CDR1 MDHEN, CDR2 SYDVKM. The CDR3 extends over 12 amino acids. CDR3 in DNA: TGTGCCAGCAGACCGGGCACCGGGGAGCTGTTTTTT. As protein: CASRPGTGELFF.

The chain joins TRBV7-9 to TRBJ2-7; 10 bases match TRBD2. Germline V lookup: CDR1 SEHNR, CDR2 FQNEAQ (reference sequence). The trim removed 5 bases at V and 5 bases at J, leaving 3 bases unmatched. This CDR3 contains 13 residues. This CDR3 is CASSPGLANEQYF. DNA of the CDR3: TGTGCCAGCAGCCCGGGACTAGCGAACGAGCAGTACTTC.

This chain uses TRBV27 with TRBJ2-3, with 10 nucleotides matching TRBD2. Germline trimming cut 3 bases from V and 1 base from J; bases unmatched to any gene: 4. CDR1 is MNHEY and CDR2 is SMNVEV in the germline V gene (reference sequence). The CDR3 totals 16 residues. The CDR3 protein is CASSLSTSGGTDTQYF. In DNA, the CDR3 is TGTGCCAGCAGTTTGTCAACTAGCGGGGGCACAGATACGCAGTATTTT.

The chain recombines TRBV28 with TRBJ2-5; D uncertain. CDR3 size: 13 residues. CDR1 and CDR2 (germline): MDHEN, SYDVKM. The germline V and J ends were trimmed by 5 bases and 0 bases, with 7 bases remaining between them. The CDR3 protein is CASSPQYQETQYF. CDR3 nucleotide sequence: TGTGCCAGCAGTCCGCAGTACCAAGAGACCCAGTACTTC. The complete variable domain, with remaining parts taken from reference TRBV28 and TRBJ2-5, reads DVKVTQSSRYLVKRTGEKVFLECVQDMDHENMFWYRQDPGLGLRLIYFSYDVKMKEKGDIPEGYSVSREKKERFSLILESASTNQTSMYLCASSPQYQETQYFGPGTRLLVL.

The chain couples TRBV4-1 to TRBJ2-1; 10 nucleotides line up with TRBD2. Germline CDR1 and CDR2: MGHRA and YSYEKL. The ends lost 3 bases at V and 6 bases at J; junction bases unmatched: 5. CDR3 size: 15 residues. The chain's CDR3 is CASSQLAGVRNEQFF. CDR3 DNA: TGCGCCAGCAGCCAGCTAGCGGGAGTGCGCAATGAGCAGTTCTTC.

This sequence joins TRBV27 and TRBJ2-7; D not certain. The CDR3 has 15 residues. V was shortened by 2 bases and J by 2 bases, with 13 bases between the two germline ends. In germline, CDR1 is MNHEY, CDR2 SMNVEV (reference sequence). The CDR3 nucleotides are TGTGCCAGCAGTTTAGCCGACTCGTCTCCCTACGAGCAGTACTTC. It is translated as CASSLADSSPYEQYF.

J is TRBJ2-7 and V is TRBV4-1; TRBD2 aligns across 7 bases. Per germline, CDR1 MGHRA and CDR2 YSYEKL. V shed 0 bases, J shed 1 base, and the junction held 3 bases outside the gene matches. The CDR3 has 15 amino acids. Written as DNA, the CDR3 is TGCGCCAGCAGCCAAGATGCCGGGGGGTCCTACGAGCAGTACTTC. Protein: CASSQDAGGSYEQYF.

The rearrangement uses TRBV6-5 and TRBJ2-1; D call uncertain. The CDR3 length is 15 residues. V lost 5 bases and J 1 base, leaving 12 bases between the germline ends. Germline V gene data show CDR1 as MNHEY and CDR2 as SVGAGI. The CDR3 loop is CASSLGWGSYNEQFF. The CDR3, as DNA: TGTGCCAGCAGTCTAGGGTGGGGTTCCTACAATGAGCAGTTCTTC.

The V gene is TRBV11-2, the J gene TRBJ2-7, with no clear D. This CDR3 is 14 amino acids long. CDR1 SGHAT and CDR2 FQNNGV come from the germline V gene. Trimming took off 1 base at V and 3 bases at J, with 10 bases between the two ends. The CDR3 loop is CASSLGVGFYEQYF. CDR3 nucleotide sequence: TGTGCCAGCAGCTTAGGGGTGGGTTTCTACGAGCAGTACTTC.

The chain has TRBV30 and TRBJ2-1; D ambiguous. V lost 0 bases and J 4 bases, leaving 10 bases between the germline ends. Looked up from germline, CDR1 is GTSNPN and CDR2 is SVGIG (reference sequence). This CDR3 region has 14 residues. CDR3 in DNA: TGTGCCTGGAGTGTGGTGGCAGTGTACAATGAGCAGTTCTTC. This gives the protein CAWSVVAVYNEQFF.

This chain joins TRBV4-2 and TRBJ2-3; 12 bases map to TRBD2. V was pared by 2 bases and J by 0 bases, with 9 bases of the junction left unmatched. CDR1 is LGHNA and CDR2 is YNFKEQ in the germline V gene. The CDR3 is made up of 19 amino acids. The CDR3 sequence: CASSQTPPGLAGSTDTQYF. The CDR3 DNA follows: TGTGCCAGCAGCCAAACCCCCCCGGGACTAGCGGGTAGCACAGATACGCAGTATTTT.